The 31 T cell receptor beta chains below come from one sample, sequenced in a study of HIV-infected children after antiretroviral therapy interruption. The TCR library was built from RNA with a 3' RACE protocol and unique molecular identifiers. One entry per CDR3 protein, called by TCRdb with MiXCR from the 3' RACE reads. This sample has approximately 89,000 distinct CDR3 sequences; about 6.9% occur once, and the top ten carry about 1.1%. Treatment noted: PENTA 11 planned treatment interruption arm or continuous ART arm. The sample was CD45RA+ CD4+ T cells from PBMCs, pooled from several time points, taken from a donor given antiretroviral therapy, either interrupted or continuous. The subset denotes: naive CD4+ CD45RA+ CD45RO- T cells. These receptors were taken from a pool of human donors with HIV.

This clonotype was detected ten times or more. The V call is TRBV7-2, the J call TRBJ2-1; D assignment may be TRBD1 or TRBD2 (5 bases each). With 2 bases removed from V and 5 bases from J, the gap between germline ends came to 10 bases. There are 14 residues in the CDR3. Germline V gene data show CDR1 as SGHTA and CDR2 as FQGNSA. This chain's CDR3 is CASSLLGTDNEQFF. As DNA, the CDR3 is TGTGCCAGCAGCTTACTCGGGACCGACAATGAGCAGTTCTTC. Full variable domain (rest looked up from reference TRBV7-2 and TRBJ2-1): GAGVSQSPSNKVTEKGKDVELRCDPISGHTALYWYRQSLGQGLEFLIYFQGNSAPDKSGLPSDRFSAERTGGSVSTLTIQRTQQEDSAVYLCASSLLGTDNEQFFGPGTRLTVL.

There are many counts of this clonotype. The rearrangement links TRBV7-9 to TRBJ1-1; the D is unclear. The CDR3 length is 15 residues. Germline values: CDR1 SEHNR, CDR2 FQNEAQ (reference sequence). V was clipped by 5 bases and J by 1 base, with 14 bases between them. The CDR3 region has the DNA TGTGCCAGCAGCCGAAGTAGGTTACCGAACACTGAAGCTTTCTTT. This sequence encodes CASSRSRLPNTEAFF.

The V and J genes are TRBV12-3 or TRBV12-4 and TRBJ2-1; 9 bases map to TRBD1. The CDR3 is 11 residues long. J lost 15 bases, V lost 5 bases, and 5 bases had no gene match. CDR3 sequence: CASSITGGPFF. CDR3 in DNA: TGTGCCAGCAGTATAACAGGGGGCCCGTTCTTC.

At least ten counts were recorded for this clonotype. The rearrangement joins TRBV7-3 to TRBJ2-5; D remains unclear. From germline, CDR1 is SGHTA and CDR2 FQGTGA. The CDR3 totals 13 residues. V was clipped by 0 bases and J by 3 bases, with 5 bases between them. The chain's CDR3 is CASSLTGKETQYF. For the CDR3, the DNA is TGTGCCAGCAGCTTAACAGGGAAAGAGACCCAGTACTTC.

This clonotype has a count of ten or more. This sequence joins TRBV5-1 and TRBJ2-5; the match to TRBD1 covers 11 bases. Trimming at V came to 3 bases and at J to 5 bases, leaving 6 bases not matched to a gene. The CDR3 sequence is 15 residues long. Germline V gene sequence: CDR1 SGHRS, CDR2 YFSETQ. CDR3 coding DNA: TGCGCCAGCAGCTACGGACAGGGGGCTTGGGAGACCCAGTACTTC. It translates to CASSYGQGAWETQYF.

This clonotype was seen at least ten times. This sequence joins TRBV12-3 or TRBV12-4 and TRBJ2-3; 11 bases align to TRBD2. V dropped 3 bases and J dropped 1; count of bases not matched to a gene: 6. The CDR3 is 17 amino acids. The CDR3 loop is CASSFRLAGGRTDTQYF. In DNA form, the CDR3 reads TGTGCCAGCAGTTTTCGCCTAGCGGGGGGCCGCACAGATACGCAGTATTTT.

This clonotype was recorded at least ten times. The CDR3 spells CASSLGIERFNQPQHF. In nucleotides, the CDR3 is TGTGCCAGCAGCTTGGGTATAGAACGGTTTAATCAGCCCCAGCATTTT. V gene TRBV5-5 combines with J gene TRBJ1-5; D gene unclear. The V end was cut by 0 bases, the J end by 4 bases, with 14 bases between. CDR3 size: 16 residues. Looked up from germline, CDR1 is SGHKS and CDR2 is YYEKEE (reference sequence).

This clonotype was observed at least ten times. The CDR3 reads CSAALDSGANVLTF. The CDR3 region has the DNA TGCAGCGCCGCATTGGACTCTGGGGCCAACGTCCTGACTTTC. This chain joins TRBV29-1 and TRBJ2-6; D gene unclear. Germline CDR1 reads SQVTM; CDR2 reads ANQGSEA. The CDR3 contains 14 residues. V lost 7 bases and J lost 0, with 10 bases in between.

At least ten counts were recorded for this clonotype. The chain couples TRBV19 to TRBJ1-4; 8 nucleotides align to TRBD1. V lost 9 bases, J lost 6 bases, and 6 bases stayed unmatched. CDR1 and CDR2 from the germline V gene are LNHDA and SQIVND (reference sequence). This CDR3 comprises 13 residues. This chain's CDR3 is CASPTGGYEKLFF. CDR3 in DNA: TGTGCCAGCCCAACAGGGGGGTATGAAAAACTGTTTTTT.

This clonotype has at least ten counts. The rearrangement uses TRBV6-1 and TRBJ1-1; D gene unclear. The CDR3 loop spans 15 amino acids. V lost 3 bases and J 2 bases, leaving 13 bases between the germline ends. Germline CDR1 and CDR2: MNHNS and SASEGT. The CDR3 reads CASSDAPPPNTEAFF. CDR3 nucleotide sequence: TGTGCCAGCAGTGATGCCCCCCCGCCAAACACTGAAGCTTTCTTT.

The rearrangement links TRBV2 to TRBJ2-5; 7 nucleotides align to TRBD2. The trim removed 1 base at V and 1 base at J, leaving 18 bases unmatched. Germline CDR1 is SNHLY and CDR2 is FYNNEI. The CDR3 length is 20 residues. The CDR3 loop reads CASSEDSAFLSGGSQETQYF. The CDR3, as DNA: TGTGCCAGCAGTGAAGACTCCGCCTTCCTGTCGGGAGGCAGCCAAGAGACCCAGTACTTC.

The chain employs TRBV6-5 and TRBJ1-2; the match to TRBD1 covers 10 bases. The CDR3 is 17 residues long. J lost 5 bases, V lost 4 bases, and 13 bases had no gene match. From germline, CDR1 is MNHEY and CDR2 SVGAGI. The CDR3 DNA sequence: TGTGCCAGCAGTTCCTCCCGGACAGGGGGACTAAGATATGGCTACACCTTC. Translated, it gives CASSSSRTGGLRYGYTF.

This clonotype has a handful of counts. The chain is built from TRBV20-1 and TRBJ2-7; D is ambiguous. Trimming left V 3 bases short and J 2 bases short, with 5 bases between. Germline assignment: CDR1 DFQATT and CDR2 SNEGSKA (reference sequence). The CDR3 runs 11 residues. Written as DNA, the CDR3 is TGCAGTGCTAGGCGCACCTACGAGCAGTACTTC. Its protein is CSARRTYEQYF.

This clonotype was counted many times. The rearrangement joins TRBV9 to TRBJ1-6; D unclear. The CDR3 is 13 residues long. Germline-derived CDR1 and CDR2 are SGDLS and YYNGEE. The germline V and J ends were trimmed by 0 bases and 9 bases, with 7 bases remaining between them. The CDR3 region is CASSVAAGSPLHF. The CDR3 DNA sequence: TGTGCCAGCAGCGTAGCGGCCGGTTCACCCCTCCACTTT.

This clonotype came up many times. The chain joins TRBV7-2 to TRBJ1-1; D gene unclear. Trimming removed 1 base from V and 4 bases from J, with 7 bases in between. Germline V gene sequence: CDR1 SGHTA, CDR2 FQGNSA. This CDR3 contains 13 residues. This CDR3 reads CASSLGGATEAFF. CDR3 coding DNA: TGTGCCAGCAGCTTAGGGGGTGCCACTGAAGCTTTCTTT.

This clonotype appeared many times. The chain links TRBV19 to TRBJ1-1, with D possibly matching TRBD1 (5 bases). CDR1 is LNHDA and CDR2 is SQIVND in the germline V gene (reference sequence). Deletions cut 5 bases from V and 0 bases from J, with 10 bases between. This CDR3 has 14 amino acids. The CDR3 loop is CASSPTVVNTEAFF. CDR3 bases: TGTGCCAGTAGTCCGACAGTGGTGAACACTGAAGCTTTCTTT.

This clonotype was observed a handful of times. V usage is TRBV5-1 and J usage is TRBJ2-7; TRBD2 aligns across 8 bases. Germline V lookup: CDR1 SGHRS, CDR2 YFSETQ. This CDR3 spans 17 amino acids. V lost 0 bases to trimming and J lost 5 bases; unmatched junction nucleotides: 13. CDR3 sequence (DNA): TGCGCCAGCAGCTTGGAAGCGGGGGTAGGGGGGATGAACGAGCAGTACTTC. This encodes CASSLEAGVGGMNEQYF.

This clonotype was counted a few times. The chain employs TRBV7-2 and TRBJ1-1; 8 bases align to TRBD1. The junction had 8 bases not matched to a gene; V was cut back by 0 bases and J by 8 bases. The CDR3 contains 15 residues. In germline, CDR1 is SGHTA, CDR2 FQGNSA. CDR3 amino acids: CASSLAIGQGLEAFF. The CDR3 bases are TGTGCCAGCAGCTTAGCGATTGGACAGGGATTAGAAGCTTTCTTT.

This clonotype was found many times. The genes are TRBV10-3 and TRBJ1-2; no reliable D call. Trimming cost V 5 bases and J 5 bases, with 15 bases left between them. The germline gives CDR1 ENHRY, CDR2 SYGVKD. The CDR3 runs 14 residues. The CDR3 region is CAISNGPVLYGYTF. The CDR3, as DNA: TGTGCCATCAGTAATGGTCCCGTTTTATATGGCTACACCTTC.

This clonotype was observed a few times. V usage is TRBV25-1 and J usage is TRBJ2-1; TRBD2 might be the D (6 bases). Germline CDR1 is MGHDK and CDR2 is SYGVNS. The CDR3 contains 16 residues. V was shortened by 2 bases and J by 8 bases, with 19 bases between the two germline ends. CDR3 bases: TGTGCCAGCAGTGAAACTCTGGGAGGAATAACCGATGAGCAGTTCTTC. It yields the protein CASSETLGGITDEQFF.

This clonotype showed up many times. This CDR3 reads CASRPQAGTDTQYF. CDR3 DNA sequence: TGTGCCAGCAGACCTCAAGCGGGTACAGATACGCAGTATTTT. This chain links TRBV11-2 with TRBJ2-3, with D perhaps matching TRBD2 (6 bases). The V gene lost 6 bases and the J gene lost 3 bases, with 13 bases spanning the gap. This CDR3 has 14 residues. Germline V gene sequence: CDR1 SGHAT, CDR2 FQNNGV.

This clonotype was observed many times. The CDR3 sequence is CASSFEWDLWKTQYF. The CDR3 DNA is TGTGCCAGCAGCTTTGAATGGGACTTATGGAAGACCCAGTACTTC. V gene TRBV7-9 combines with J gene TRBJ2-5; possible D gene TRBD2, 6 bases. This CDR3 comprises 15 residues. CDR1 and CDR2 from the germline V gene are SEHNR and FQNEAQ (reference sequence). Deletions cut 3 bases from V and 6 bases from J, with 17 bases between. Supplemented by reference TRBV7-9 and TRBJ2-5, the full variable domain reads DTGVSQNPRHKITKRGQNVTFRCDPISEHNRLYWYRQTLGQGPEFLTYFQNEAQLEKSRLLSDRFSAERPKGSFSTLEIQRTEQGDSAMYLCASSFEWDLWKTQYFGPGTRLLVL.

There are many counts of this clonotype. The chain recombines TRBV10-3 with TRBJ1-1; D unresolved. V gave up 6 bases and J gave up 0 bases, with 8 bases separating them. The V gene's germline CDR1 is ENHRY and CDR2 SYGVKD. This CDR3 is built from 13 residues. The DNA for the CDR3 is TGTGCCATCAGGGCCACCATGAACACTGAAGCTTTCTTT. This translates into CAIRATMNTEAFF.

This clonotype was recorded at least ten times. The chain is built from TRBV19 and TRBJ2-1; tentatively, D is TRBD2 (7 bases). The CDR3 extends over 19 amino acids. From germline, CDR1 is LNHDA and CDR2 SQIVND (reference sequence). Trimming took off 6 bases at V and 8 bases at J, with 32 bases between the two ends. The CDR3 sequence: CASSPISGLGGAPRDEQFF. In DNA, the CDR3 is TGTGCCAGTAGCCCCATCTCTGGTTTGGGGGGGGCGCCTAGGGATGAGCAGTTCTTC.

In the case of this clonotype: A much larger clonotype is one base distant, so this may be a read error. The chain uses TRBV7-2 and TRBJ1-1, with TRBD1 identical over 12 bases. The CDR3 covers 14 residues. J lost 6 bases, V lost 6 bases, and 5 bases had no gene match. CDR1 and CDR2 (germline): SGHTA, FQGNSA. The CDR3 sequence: CASRPRDRGPEAFF. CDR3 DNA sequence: TGTGCCAGCAGACCCCGGGACAGGGGGCCTGAAGCTTTCTTT.

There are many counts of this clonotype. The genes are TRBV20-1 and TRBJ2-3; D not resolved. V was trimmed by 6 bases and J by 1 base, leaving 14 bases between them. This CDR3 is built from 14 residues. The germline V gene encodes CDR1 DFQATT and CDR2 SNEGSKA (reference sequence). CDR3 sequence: CSARPPGGTDTQYF. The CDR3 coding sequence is TGCAGTGCCCGCCCCCCAGGTGGCACAGATACGCAGTATTTT.

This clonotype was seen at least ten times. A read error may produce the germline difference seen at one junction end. DNA for the CDR3: TGTGCCAGCAGTTTAGGGGGGTACGAGCAGTACTTC. Its translation is CASSLGGYEQYF. V usage is TRBV5-1 and J usage is TRBJ2-7; D is perhaps TRBD1 or TRBD2 (6 bases each). This CDR3 spans 12 amino acids. CDR1 is SGHRS and CDR2 is YFSETQ in the germline V gene.

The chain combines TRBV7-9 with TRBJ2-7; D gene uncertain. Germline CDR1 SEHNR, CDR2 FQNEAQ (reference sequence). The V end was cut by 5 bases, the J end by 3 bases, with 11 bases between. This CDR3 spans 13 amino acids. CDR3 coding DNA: TGTGCCAGCAGCCCCCGGACCCTCTACGAGCAGTACTTC. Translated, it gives CASSPRTLYEQYF.

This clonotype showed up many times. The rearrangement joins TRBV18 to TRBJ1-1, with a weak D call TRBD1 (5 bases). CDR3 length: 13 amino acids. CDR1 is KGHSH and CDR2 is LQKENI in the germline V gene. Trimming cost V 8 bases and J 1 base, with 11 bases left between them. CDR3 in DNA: TGTGCCAGCACTACTCAGGGGAACACTGAAGCTTTCTTT. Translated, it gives CASTTQGNTEAFF.

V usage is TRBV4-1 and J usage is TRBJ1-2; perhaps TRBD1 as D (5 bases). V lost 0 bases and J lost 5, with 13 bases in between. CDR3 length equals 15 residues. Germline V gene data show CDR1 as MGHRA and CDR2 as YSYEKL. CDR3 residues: CASSQERGRGYGYTF. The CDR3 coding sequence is TGCGCCAGCAGCCAAGAAAGGGGACGAGGATATGGCTACACCTTC.

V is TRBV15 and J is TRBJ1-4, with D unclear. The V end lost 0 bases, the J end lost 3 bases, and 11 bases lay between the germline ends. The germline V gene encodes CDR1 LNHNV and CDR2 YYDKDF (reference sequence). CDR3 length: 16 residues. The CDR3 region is CATSRDLPSANEKLFF. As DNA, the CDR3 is TGTGCCACCAGCAGAGATCTGCCAAGCGCTAATGAAAAACTGTTTTTT.